These 10 T cell receptor beta chains originate from one sample sequenced in a study of blood T cell repertoires in COVID-19 (dated by TCRdb to the early 2020s). To prepare the library, the immunoSEQ multiplex PCR assay was applied. TCRdb holds this immuneACCESS table with in-frame rearrangements only. Some clones are missing; in checked studies, unresolved V genes explain under half, and the rest has no known cause. This sample gives around 140,000 clones in total; about 87% of them show up just once. The ten biggest clones cover 0.8% to 0.95% of the sample. Sequencing was done on a sample of peripheral blood. These receptor sequences come from a woman in her fifties or sixties with acute or convalescent COVID-19.

The chain has TRBV19 and TRBJ2-1, with 8 bases that match TRBD1. Germline CDR1 reads LNHDA; CDR2 reads SQIVND (reference sequence). The CDR3 is 14 residues long. The J segment lost 8 bases and the V segment lost 4 bases, leaving 7 bases of the junction unmatched. CDR3 coding DNA: TGTGCCAGTAGTAGGGACAGGTCTTACCATGAGCAGTTCTTC. Its translation: CASSRDRSYHEQFF.

The V gene is TRBV2, the J gene TRBJ1-2; a weak D match, TRBD1 (6 bases). Germline lookup yields CDR1 SNHLY and CDR2 FYNNEI. The length of the CDR3 is 16 residues. V gave up 6 bases and J gave up 0 bases, with 17 bases separating them. The chain's CDR3 is CASSSRGLDTNYGYTF. DNA of the CDR3: TGTGCCAGCAGCTCTAGGGGGTTGGACACTAACTATGGCTACACCTTC. The whole variable domain, remainder taken from reference TRBV2 and TRBJ1-2, is EPEVTQTPSHQVTQMGQEVILRCVPISNHLYFYWYRQILGQKVEFLVSFYNNEISEKSEIFDDQFSVERPDGSNFTLKIRSTKLEDSAMYFCASSSRGLDTNYGYTFGSGTRLTVV.

The chain joins TRBV29-1 to TRBJ1-5; 10 bases align to TRBD1. V gave up 6 bases and J gave up 7 bases; unmatched junction bases: 6. The CDR3 sequence is 13 residues long. Germline V gene sequence: CDR1 SQVTM, CDR2 ANQGSEA. CDR3 region: CSVAGTGEQPQHF. DNA of the CDR3: TGCAGCGTAGCCGGGACAGGGGAACAGCCCCAGCATTTT.

The chain uses TRBV5-6 and TRBJ2-1; D possibly corresponds to TRBD1 (6 bases). Trimming left V 1 base short and J 7 bases short, with 12 bases between. This CDR3 is built from 14 residues. Germline V gene data show CDR1 as SGHDT and CDR2 as YYEEEE. CDR3 sequence (DNA): TGTGCCAGCAGCTTGACAGGGAAACTAAATGAGCAGTTCTTC. It encodes CASSLTGKLNEQFF.

The chain links TRBV11-3 to TRBJ1-1; D possibly corresponds to TRBD1 (5 bases). Germline CDR1 and CDR2: SGHNT and YENEEA. V gave up 1 base and J gave up 1 base, with 10 bases separating them. The CDR3 is 15 residues long. Written as DNA, the CDR3 is TGTGCCAGCAGCTTAGCTCTCGGACAGAACACTGAAGCTTTCTTT. It codes for CASSLALGQNTEAFF.

The chain has TRBV7-3 and TRBJ2-3; the match to TRBD1 covers 10 bases. The CDR3 has 15 residues. Per the germline V gene, CDR1 is SGHTA and CDR2 is FQGTGA. V trimming: 5 bases; J trimming: 2 bases; junction bases outside the gene matches: 4. The CDR3 region is CASSRQGATTDTQYF. The CDR3 DNA reads as TGTGCCAGCAGCAGACAGGGGGCGACCACAGATACGCAGTATTTT.

This sequence joins TRBV5-8 and TRBJ2-3, with a tentative D call TRBD2 (6 bases). This CDR3 comprises 19 residues. Germline lookup yields CDR1 SGHTS and CDR2 YDEGEE. The germline V and J ends were trimmed by 5 bases and 1 base, with 26 bases remaining between them. CDR3 in amino acids: CASSLLRGGKGVGTDTQYF. The CDR3, as DNA: TGTGCCAGCAGTCTCCTCCGCGGCGGGAAGGGTGTCGGCACAGATACGCAGTATTTT.

The gene calls are TRBV6-2 or TRBV6-3 and TRBJ2-2; 8 bases match TRBD2. Germline V gene data show CDR1 as MNHEY and CDR2 as SVGEGT. The CDR3 spans 15 residues. Trimming cost V 6 bases and J 3 bases; bases outside gene matches: 6. The CDR3 sequence: CASSQAGVYTGELFF. CDR3 in DNA: TGTGCCAGCAGCCAAGCGGGGGTGTACACCGGGGAGCTGTTTTTT.

CDR3 sequence reads: CASSVVGSSSYNEQFF. CDR3 nucleotides: TGTGCCAGCAGCGTAGTCGGGTCTAGCTCCTACAATGAGCAGTTCTTC. This rearrangement joins TRBV9 to TRBJ2-1; no clear D. The germline V gene encodes CDR1 SGDLS and CDR2 YYNGEE. The germline V and J ends were trimmed by 0 bases and 0 bases, with 10 bases remaining between them. There are 16 residues in the CDR3.

The chain links TRBV5-1 to TRBJ2-5, with 12 nucleotides matching TRBD2. The trim removed 0 bases at V and 4 bases at J, leaving 10 bases unmatched. Germline V gives CDR1 SGHRS, CDR2 YFSETQ. This CDR3 region has 18 residues. CDR3 sequence (DNA): TGCGCCAGCAGCTTGGAGCGGTGGTGGGGACTAGCGGGAGAGACCCAGTACTTC. Amino acid sequence: CASSLERWWGLAGETQYF.